One and the same sample provided the 24 T cell receptor beta chains below, sequenced in a study of siplizumab effects on memory and regulatory T cells. Produced via immunoSEQ multiplex PCR; TCRdb's table is partial and in-frame only. This sample has about 100,000 clones; over 90% occur once, and the top ten carry 0.6% to 0.7%. The sample taken for sequencing was Tregs sorted from blood. Receptors originate from a human donor in good health.

V is TRBV7-9 and J is TRBJ1-1, with D possibly being TRBD1 (6 bases). V was cut by 0 bases and J by 4 bases, with 12 bases left in between. This CDR3 has 15 residues. The germline gives CDR1 SEHNR, CDR2 FQNEAQ (reference sequence). The CDR3 DNA follows: TGTGCCAGCAGCTTAGCTGGGGGGCTGGGCACTGAAGCTTTCTTT. This codes for CASSLAGGLGTEAFF.

The V gene is TRBV9, the J gene TRBJ2-3; D call uncertain. The CDR3 runs to 14 residues. Trimming took 3 bases from V and 6 from J, leaving 14 bases between them. Germline lookup yields CDR1 SGDLS and CDR2 YYNGEE. This CDR3 reads CASSGPDLRDTQYF. Here the CDR3 DNA reads TGTGCCAGCAGCGGGCCAGACCTTCGCGATACGCAGTATTTT.

The chain combines TRBV5-1 with TRBJ1-1, with D possibly being TRBD1 (6 bases). The germline CDR1 and CDR2 sequences are SGHRS and YFSETQ. Between the trimmed V and J ends, which lost 0 bases and 4 bases, there was a span of 10 bases. The CDR3 extends over 14 amino acids. CDR3 region: CASSLDRASTEAFF. The CDR3 DNA reads as TGCGCCAGCAGCTTGGACAGGGCGAGCACTGAAGCTTTCTTT.

The chain links TRBV5-1 to TRBJ2-1; D is perhaps TRBD2 (6 bases). Looked up from germline, CDR1 is SGHRS and CDR2 is YFSETQ. V lost 4 bases, J lost 10 bases, and 15 bases lay in between. CDR3 length equals 13 residues. CDR3 sequence: CASSTVTSTEQFF. For the CDR3, the DNA is TGCGCCAGCAGCACCGTAACTAGCACAGAGCAGTTCTTC.

CDR3 sequence reads: CASRSGQTNTEAFF. For the CDR3, the DNA is TGCGCCAGCAGATCGGGACAGACGAACACTGAAGCTTTCTTT. The rearrangement links TRBV5-1 to TRBJ1-1, with 7 bases that match TRBD1. CDR3 length: 14 amino acids. The V segment lost 5 bases and the J segment 1 base; nucleotides outside the gene matches: 5. Germline values: CDR1 SGHRS, CDR2 YFSETQ.

The chain couples TRBV30 to TRBJ2-7; 7 bases are shared with TRBD2. Germline assignment: CDR1 GTSNPN and CDR2 SVGIG (reference sequence). Trimming took 0 bases from V and 12 from J; bases not matched to a gene: 11. The CDR3 loop spans 13 amino acids. The CDR3 protein is CAWSVPPAGVLYF. As DNA, the CDR3 is TGTGCCTGGAGTGTCCCCCCGGCGGGAGTTCTGTACTTC.

This chain connects TRBV5-5 to TRBJ2-3; D possibly corresponds to TRBD2 (5 bases). Germline assignment: CDR1 SGHKS and CDR2 YYEKEE (reference sequence). Trimming pared 0 bases from V and 2 bases from J, leaving 16 bases between. This CDR3 contains 17 residues. In nucleotides, the CDR3 is TGTGCCAGCAGCTTGGGGATTGCGGGCGTTTTCACAGATACGCAGTATTTT. It specifies CASSLGIAGVFTDTQYF.

The chain joins TRBV5-1 to TRBJ1-1; 7 bases are shared with TRBD1. The CDR3 covers 15 residues. Germline-derived CDR1 and CDR2 are SGHRS and YFSETQ. Unmatched junction bases numbered 7, after V lost 0 bases and J lost 5 bases. This CDR3 reads CASSLVLGGPTEAFF. Here the CDR3 DNA reads TGCGCCAGCAGCTTGGTTCTAGGGGGCCCGACTGAAGCTTTCTTT.

The chain links TRBV9 to TRBJ1-1, with D unclear. The CDR3 runs 13 residues. Trimming pared 0 bases from V and 5 bases from J, leaving 8 bases between. Per germline, CDR1 SGDLS and CDR2 YYNGEE. The CDR3 DNA follows: TGTGCCAGCAGCGTAGGAGGGAAAACTGAAGCTTTCTTT. Translating gives CASSVGGKTEAFF.

The CDR3 DNA reads as TGCGCCAGCAGCTCGGTCGGGGACGAGCAGTACTTC. Its protein is CASSSVGDEQYF. The chain links TRBV5-1 to TRBJ2-7; TRBD2 is a possible D gene (5 bases). The CDR3 covers 12 residues. V lost 3 bases to trimming and J lost 5 bases, with 9 bases between them. CDR1 and CDR2 (germline): SGHRS, YFSETQ.

The chain has TRBV25-1 and TRBJ1-1; TRBD1 matches at 7 bases. V gave up 7 bases and J gave up 2 bases; unmatched junction bases: 7. CDR1 is MGHDK, CDR2 SYGVNS, per germline. The CDR3 totals 14 residues. Here the CDR3 reads CASKEKGANTEAFF. Here the CDR3 DNA reads TGTGCCAGCAAGGAAAAGGGGGCAAACACTGAAGCTTTCTTT.

The chain combines TRBV2 with TRBJ1-2; 10 positions match TRBD1. CDR3 length: 14 residues. Trimming at V came to 5 bases and at J to 6 bases, leaving 6 bases not matched to a gene. Germline CDR1 and CDR2: SNHLY and FYNNEI. CDR3 nucleotide sequence: TGTGCCAGCAGTCGGGACAGGGGATCGCATGGCTACACCTTC. This encodes CASSRDRGSHGYTF.

This chain uses TRBV5-4 with TRBJ1-2; D uncertain. Germline V gene sequence: CDR1 SGHNT, CDR2 YYREEE (reference sequence). This CDR3 contains 10 residues. V was cut by 1 base and J by 8 bases, with 3 bases left in between. CDR3 region: CASSLCGYTF. CDR3 bases: TGTGCCAGCAGCTTGTGCGGCTACACCTTC.

This rearrangement joins TRBV9 to TRBJ2-5, with D unclear. CDR1 is SGDLS and CDR2 is YYNGEE in the germline V gene. The CDR3 sequence is 15 residues long. V lost 0 bases, J lost 3 bases, and 12 bases lay in between. The CDR3 coding sequence is TGTGCCAGCAGCGTAGGGGCAGGAGTAAAAGAGACCCAGTACTTC. This codes for CASSVGAGVKETQYF.

This chain connects TRBV5-1 to TRBJ2-1; 8 nucleotides line up with TRBD2. The CDR3 length is 16 residues. V lost 5 bases and J lost 1; bases outside the gene matches: 8. Per the germline V gene, CDR1 is SGHRS and CDR2 is YFSETQ. Here the CDR3 DNA reads TGCGCCAGCAGACCTGCGGGGGGTCTATCCTACAATGAGCAGTTCTTC. Its protein product is CASRPAGGLSYNEQFF.

V and J are TRBV19 and TRBJ2-3; perhaps TRBD2 as D (5 bases). Trimming pared 3 bases from V and 6 bases from J, leaving 10 bases between. The CDR3 is 13 amino acids. Germline V gene sequence: CDR1 LNHDA, CDR2 SQIVND (reference sequence). The chain's CDR3 is CASSIGLWDTQYF. The DNA of the CDR3 is TGTGCCAGTAGTATTGGACTGTGGGATACGCAGTATTTT.

V gene TRBV4-1 combines with J gene TRBJ1-3, with 7 bases fitting TRBD1. The CDR3 loop spans 14 amino acids. Trimming removed 1 base from V and 3 bases from J; junction bases left unmatched: 0. Germline V gives CDR1 MGHRA, CDR2 YSYEKL. The CDR3 spells CASSQGTGGNTIYF. The CDR3, as DNA: TGCGCCAGCAGCCAAGGGACAGGTGGAAACACCATATATTTT.

CDR3 amino acids: CASSDAQSYRDEQYF. For the CDR3, the DNA is TGTGCCAGCAGTGACGCACAGTCTTATCGGGACGAGCAGTACTTC. The genes are TRBV6-4 and TRBJ2-7; D gene unclear. The length of the CDR3 is 15 residues. The V end lost 2 bases, the J end lost 5 bases, and 16 bases lay between the germline ends. CDR1 is MRHNA and CDR2 is SNTAGT in the germline V gene.

This sequence joins TRBV5-1 and TRBJ1-2, with TRBD1 matching over 10 bases. CDR3 length: 13 amino acids. Germline CDR1 SGHRS, CDR2 YFSETQ. The ends lost 4 bases at V and 8 bases at J; junction bases unmatched: 5. The CDR3 sequence is CASSLDRGQGYTF. For the CDR3, the DNA is TGCGCCAGCAGCCTAGACAGGGGGCAAGGCTACACCTTC. Supplemented by reference TRBV5-1 and TRBJ1-2, the full variable domain reads KAGVTQTPRYLIKTRGQQVTLSCSPISGHRSVSWYQQTPGQGLQFLFEYFSETQRNKGNFPGRFSGRQFSNSRSEMNVSTLELGDSALYLCASSLDRGQGYTFGSGTRLTVV.

The V call is TRBV30, the J call TRBJ1-1; 7 nucleotides line up with TRBD1. Germline CDR1 reads GTSNPN; CDR2 reads SVGIG (reference sequence). Trimming at V came to 3 bases and at J to 4 bases, leaving 8 bases not matched to a gene. This CDR3 has 14 amino acids. CDR3 DNA: TGTGCCTGGAGGACGGCAGGGGGAAGCACTGAAGCTTTCTTT. Translation: CAWRTAGGSTEAFF.

The J gene is TRBJ2-1, the V gene TRBV6-1; D is ambiguous. Looked up from germline, CDR1 is MNHNS and CDR2 is SASEGT. The V and J ends lost 5 bases and 15 bases respectively, with 14 bases between them. The CDR3 extends over 11 amino acids. The CDR3 reads CASSIIGFSFF. The CDR3 nucleotides read TGTGCCAGCAGTATTATAGGTTTTTCGTTCTTC.

This chain links TRBV29-1 with TRBJ2-1; D unresolved. The CDR3 spans 10 residues. CDR1 is SQVTM, CDR2 ANQGSEA, per germline. The germline V and J ends were trimmed by 6 bases and 7 bases, with 7 bases remaining between them. The DNA of the CDR3 is TGCAGCGTATATAAGAATGAGCAGTTCTTC. Translated: CSVYKNEQFF.

The chain has TRBV29-1 and TRBJ2-3, with D unclear. Germline V lookup: CDR1 SQVTM, CDR2 ANQGSEA. Trimming removed 4 bases at V and 4 bases at J, with 9 bases between. The CDR3 contains 12 residues. As DNA, the CDR3 is TGCAGCGTTGTTGGTAATGCAGATACGCAGTATTTT. Translated, it gives CSVVGNADTQYF.

J is TRBJ1-1 and V is TRBV5-1; D is ambiguous. There are 13 residues in the CDR3. Trimming left V 5 bases short and J 1 base short, with 9 bases between. Germline V gene data show CDR1 as SGHRS and CDR2 as YFSETQ. CDR3: CASSMRGNTEAFF. The CDR3 DNA follows: TGCGCCAGCAGTATGCGGGGGAACACTGAAGCTTTCTTT.